This is a list of T cell receptor beta chains from one sample in a study of monozygotic twins with inflammatory bowel disease. TCRdb reworked the 5' RACE reads into one entry per CDR3 protein, no DNA. The ten top clones account for over 5%, within a sample of a few hundred thousand distinct CDR3 sequences. Sequencing used blood. Receptors originate from a human donor with ulcerative colitis or Crohn's disease, or a healthy co-twin of an affected twin (not recorded which). The CDR3 runs from the conserved cysteine through the conserved F or W.

cdr3_aa: CSANGGSTDTQYF
v_call: TRBV20-1
j_call: TRBJ2-3

cdr3_aa: CSATPTHLTQYF
v_call: TRBV20-1
j_call: TRBJ2-3

cdr3_aa: CAISESGGQNTEAFF
v_call: TRBV10-3
j_call: TRBJ1-1

cdr3_aa: CASSQDRAQGVPDEQYF
v_call: TRBV4-3
j_call: TRBJ2-7

cdr3_aa: CSATPGTSYNEQFF
v_call: TRBV20-1
j_call: TRBJ2-1

cdr3_aa: CSVTGSYGYTF
v_call: TRBV29-1
j_call: TRBJ1-2

cdr3_aa: CSASFGPGLDLEQYF
v_call: TRBV20-1
j_call: TRBJ2-7

cdr3_aa: CAISLGQESNQPQHF
v_call: TRBV10-3
j_call: TRBJ1-5

cdr3_aa: CASSQGGGRRFDEQFF
v_call: TRBV19
j_call: TRBJ2-1

cdr3_aa: CSACTSGYSYEQYF
v_call: TRBV20-1
j_call: TRBJ2-7

cdr3_aa: CAWSEAAKSNQPQHF
v_call: TRBV30
j_call: TRBJ1-5

cdr3_aa: CASSYRDSRIDTQYF
v_call: TRBV6-7
j_call: TRBJ2-3

cdr3_aa: CASSHRDRAYNSPLHF
v_call: TRBV18
j_call: TRBJ1-6

cdr3_aa: CASSLSYGTYEQYF
v_call: TRBV5-1
j_call: TRBJ2-7

cdr3_aa: CASIPGLVNEQFF
v_call: TRBV6-1
j_call: TRBJ2-1

cdr3_aa: CASSLSAGVYSYEQYF
v_call: TRBV27
j_call: TRBJ2-7

cdr3_aa: CASSHPRYSGANVLTF
v_call: TRBV3-1
j_call: TRBJ2-6